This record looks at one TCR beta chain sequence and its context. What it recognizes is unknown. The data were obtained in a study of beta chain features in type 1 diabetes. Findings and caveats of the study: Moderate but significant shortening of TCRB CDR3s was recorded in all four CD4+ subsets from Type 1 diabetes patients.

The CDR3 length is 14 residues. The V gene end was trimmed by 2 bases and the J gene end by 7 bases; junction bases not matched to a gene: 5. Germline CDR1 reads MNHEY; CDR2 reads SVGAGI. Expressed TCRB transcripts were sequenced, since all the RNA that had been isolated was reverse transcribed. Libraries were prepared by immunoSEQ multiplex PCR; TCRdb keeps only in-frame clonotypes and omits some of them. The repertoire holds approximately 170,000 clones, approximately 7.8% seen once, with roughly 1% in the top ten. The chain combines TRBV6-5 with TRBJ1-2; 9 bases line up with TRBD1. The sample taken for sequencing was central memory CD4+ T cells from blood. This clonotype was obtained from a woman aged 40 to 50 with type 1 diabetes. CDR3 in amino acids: CASSYLNRGLGYTF. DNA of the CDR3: TGTGCCAGCAGTTACCTTAACAGGGGGCTTGGCTACACCTTC.